One sample yielded the 4 T cell receptor beta chains listed below, sequenced in a study of blood T cells in healthy people across ages. Next came a second PCR, run for about 7 to 12 cycles, which used a sample-barcoded 5' primer along with a J-beta primer mix. TCRdb processed the 5' RACE reads anew with MiXCR; each CDR3 protein has one entry. This table holds hundreds of thousands of distinct CDR3 sequences, just under 25% found once. These same records also appear under a second study, on T cells of mothers and their children.

Sequencing used blood. The receptors originated from a boy younger than 18 in good health.

This clonotype has ten or more counts. This rearrangement joins TRBV12-3 or TRBV12-4 to TRBJ2-5; possible D gene TRBD1, 6 bases. With 6 bases removed from V and 3 bases from J, the gap between germline ends came to 11 bases. The CDR3 is 13 residues long. As DNA, the CDR3 is TGTGCCAGCAGCCGATCAGGGGAAGAGACCCAGTACTTC. This codes for CASSRSGEETQYF.

V gene TRBV6-1 combines with J gene TRBJ2-1; D ambiguous. Germline CDR1 is MNHNS and CDR2 is SASEGT. The CDR3 consists of 15 residues. V lost 7 bases and J lost 4, with 17 bases in between. The CDR3 is CASTVLWRSYNEQFF. CDR3 coding DNA: TGTGCCAGCACAGTGCTCTGGCGATCATACAATGAGCAGTTCTTC.

This chain connects TRBV10-3 to TRBJ2-3; no clear D gene. V was pared by 0 bases and J by 2 bases, with 6 bases between. From germline, CDR1 is ENHRY and CDR2 SYGVKD. The CDR3 extends over 14 amino acids. The CDR3 bases are TGTGCCATCAGTGAGTCGGCTAACACAGATACGCAGTATTTT. Translation gives CAISESANTDTQYF.

CDR3 region: CASSRKEYEQYF. The CDR3, as DNA: TGCGCCAGCAGCCGGAAGGAGTACGAGCAGTACTTC. The J gene is TRBJ2-7, the V gene TRBV4-1; no reliable D call. V was clipped by 4 bases and J by 4 bases, with 8 bases between them. Germline-derived CDR1 and CDR2 are MGHRA and YSYEKL. The CDR3 sequence is 12 residues long.